Ten or more counts support the clone carrying this T cell receptor beta chain. Unique molecular identifiers tagged the TCRbeta library. One entry per CDR3 protein results from TCRdb running MiXCR on the PCR reads. The top ten clones hold 13% of a sample with approximately 200,000 distinct CDR3 sequences, 13% to 15% of them seen once. The data derive from a study of T-cell reconstitution after alpha-beta-depleted transplantation in children. V was trimmed by 5 bases and J by 2 bases, leaving 16 bases between them. Germline values: CDR1 DFQATT, CDR2 SNEGSKA (reference sequence). This CDR3 has 14 residues.

This sample comprised PBMCs from the stem cell graft donor, obtained from the stem cell graft. The rearrangement uses TRBV20-1 and TRBJ2-7, with no clear D. The receptor was derived from a human donor who donated a stem cell graft to a child with acute lymphoblastic leukemia. CDR3 in DNA: TGCAGTGCTGGATCCGGTACAGAAACCTACGAGCAGTACTTC. This encodes CSAGSGTETYEQYF.